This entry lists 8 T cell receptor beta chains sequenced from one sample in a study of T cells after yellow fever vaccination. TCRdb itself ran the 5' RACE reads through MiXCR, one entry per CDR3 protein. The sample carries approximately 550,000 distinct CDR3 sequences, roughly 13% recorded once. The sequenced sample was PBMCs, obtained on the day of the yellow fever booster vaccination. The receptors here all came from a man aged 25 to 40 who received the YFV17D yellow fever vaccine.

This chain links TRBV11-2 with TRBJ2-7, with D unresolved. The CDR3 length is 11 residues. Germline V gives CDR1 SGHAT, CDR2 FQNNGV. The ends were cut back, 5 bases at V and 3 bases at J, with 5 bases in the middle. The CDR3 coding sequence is TGTGCCAGCAGCCATATCTACGAGCAGTACTTC. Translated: CASSHIYEQYF.

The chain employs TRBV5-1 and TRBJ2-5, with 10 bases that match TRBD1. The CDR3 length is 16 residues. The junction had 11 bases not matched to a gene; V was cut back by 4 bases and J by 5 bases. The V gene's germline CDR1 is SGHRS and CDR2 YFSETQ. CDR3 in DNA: TGCGCCAGCAGCATCCGACAGGGGGCCGCTCGGGAGACCCAGTACTTC. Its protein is CASSIRQGAARETQYF.

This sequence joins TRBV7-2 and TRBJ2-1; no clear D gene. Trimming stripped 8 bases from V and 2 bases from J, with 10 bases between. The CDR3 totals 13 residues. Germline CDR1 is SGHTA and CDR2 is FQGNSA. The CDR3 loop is CASAARAYNEQFF. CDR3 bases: TGTGCCAGCGCAGCCCGGGCCTACAATGAGCAGTTCTTC.

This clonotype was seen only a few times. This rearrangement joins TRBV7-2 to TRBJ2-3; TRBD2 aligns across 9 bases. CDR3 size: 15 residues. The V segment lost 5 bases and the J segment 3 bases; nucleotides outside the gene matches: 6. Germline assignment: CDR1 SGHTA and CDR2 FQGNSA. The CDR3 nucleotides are TGTGCCAGCAGCACGGCGGGAGGGGGGACAGATACGCAGTATTTT. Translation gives CASSTAGGGTDTQYF.

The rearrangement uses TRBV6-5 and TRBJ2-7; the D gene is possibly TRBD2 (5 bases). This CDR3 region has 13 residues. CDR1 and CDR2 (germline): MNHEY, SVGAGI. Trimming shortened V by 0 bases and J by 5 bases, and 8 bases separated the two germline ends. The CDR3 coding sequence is TGTGCCAGCAGTTACTCGGACTTTAACGAGCAGTACTTC. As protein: CASSYSDFNEQYF.

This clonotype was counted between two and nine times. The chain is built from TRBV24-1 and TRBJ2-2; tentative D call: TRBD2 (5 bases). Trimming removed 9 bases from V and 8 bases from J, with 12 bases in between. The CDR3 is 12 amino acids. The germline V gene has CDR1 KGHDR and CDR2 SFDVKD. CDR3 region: CATAPRGGELFF. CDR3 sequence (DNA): TGTGCCACCGCCCCTCGAGGGGGGGAGCTGTTTTTT.

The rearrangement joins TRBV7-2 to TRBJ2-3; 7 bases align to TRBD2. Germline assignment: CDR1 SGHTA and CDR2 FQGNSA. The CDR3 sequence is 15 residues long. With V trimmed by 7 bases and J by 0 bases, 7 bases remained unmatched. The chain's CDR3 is CASTHPSGSTDTQYF. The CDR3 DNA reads TGTGCCAGCACCCATCCTAGCGGCAGCACAGATACGCAGTATTTT. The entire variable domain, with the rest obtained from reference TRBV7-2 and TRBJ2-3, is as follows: GAGVSQSPSNKVTEKGKDVELRCDPISGHTALYWYRQSLGQGLEFLIYFQGNSAPDKSGLPSDRFSAERTGGSVSTLTIQRTQQEDSAVYLCASTHPSGSTDTQYFGPGTRLTVL.

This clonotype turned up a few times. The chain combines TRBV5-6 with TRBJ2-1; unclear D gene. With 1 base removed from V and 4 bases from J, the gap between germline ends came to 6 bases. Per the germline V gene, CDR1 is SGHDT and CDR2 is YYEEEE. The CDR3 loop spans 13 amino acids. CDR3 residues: CASSLSHYNEQFF. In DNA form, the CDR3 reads TGTGCCAGCAGCTTGAGCCATTACAATGAGCAGTTCTTC.